The rows below give T cell receptor beta chains drawn from one sample of a study of identical twins. TCRdb called the 5' RACE reads again in MiXCR, with one record for every CDR3 protein. Of around 1.7 million distinct CDR3 sequences detected, 32% appear once; the ten largest clones hold 0.25% to 0.3%. Sequenced: cord blood. Receptors originate from a newborn girl in good health. Each CDR3 is given with its conserved first and last residue. D genes are given only for firm matches. The size entry is marked missing in some rows and otherwise reads once, few, many or a size class.

V	D	size	J	CDR3	DNA
TRBV4-2	NA	NA	TRBJ2-2	CASSQVEGTGELFF	TGTGCCAGCAGCCAAGTTGAAGGTACCGGGGAGCTGTTTTTT
TRBV4-2	NA	NA	TRBJ1-3	CASSQGVRNSGNTIYF	TGTGCCAGCAGCCAAGGAGTCCGAAACTCTGGAAACACCATATATTTT
TRBV9	TRBD1	NA	TRBJ1-2	CASSVGFLTGATLPPYGYTF	TGTGCCAGCAGCGTAGGGTTTTTGACAGGGGCCACACTTCCTCCTTATGGCTACACCTTC
TRBV12-3/TRBV12-4	TRBD2	many	TRBJ2-1	CASRRTSGSYNEQFF	TGTGCCAGCAGGCGGACTAGCGGGAGTTACAATGAGCAGTTCTTC
TRBV18	NA	few	TRBJ1-3	CASSPNMDGSGNTIYF	TGTGCCAGCTCACCTAATATGGACGGATCTGGAAACACCATATATTTT
TRBV12-3/TRBV12-4	NA	NA	TRBJ1-5	CASSSTLQGQPQHF	TGTGCCAGCAGTTCGACACTACAGGGTCAGCCCCAGCATTTT
TRBV27	TRBD1	NA	TRBJ2-7	CASTAPGQDYEQYF	TGTGCCAGCACGGCACCGGGACAGGACTACGAGCAGTACTTC
TRBV15	NA	NA	TRBJ1-1	CATSPQGTEAFF	TGTGCCACCAGTCCACAGGGCACTGAAGCTTTCTTT
TRBV7-9	NA	few	TRBJ1-6	CASSYLQGSNSPLHF	TGTGCCAGCAGCTACCTACAGGGTTCGAATTCACCCCTCCACTTT
TRBV9	NA	few	TRBJ2-4	CASSAYIAGSQNIQYF	TGTGCCAGCAGCGCATACATCGCGGGATCCCAAAACATTCAGTACTTC
TRBV4-2	TRBD1	few	TRBJ1-4	CASSQGDRGSEKLFF	TGTGCCAGCAGCCAAGGCGACAGGGGATCGGAAAAACTGTTTTTT
TRBV9	TRBD2	NA	TRBJ2-7	CASSAPGLASSYNEQYF	TGTGCCAGCAGCGCTCCGGGACTAGCGAGCTCCTACAATGAGCAGTACTTC
TRBV20-1	TRBD2	NA	TRBJ2-7	CSARVTSGGYYEQYF	TGCAGTGCTAGAGTCACTAGCGGGGGGTACTACGAGCAGTACTTC
TRBV2	NA	NA	TRBJ1-1	CASTSGVDTEAFF	TGTGCCAGCACCTCGGGGGTCGACACTGAAGCTTTCTTT
TRBV28	TRBD2	few	TRBJ2-7	CASSFGGGLAYEQYF	TGTGCCAGCAGTTTTGGGGGAGGGCTGGCCTACGAGCAGTACTTC
TRBV21-1	NA	NA	TRBJ2-3	CASSKLGGTGSRTDTQYF	TGTGCCAGCAGCAAACTCGGGGGGACAGGGAGTCGCACAGATACGCAGTATTTT
TRBV7-9	TRBD2	NA	TRBJ2-7	CASSLRSSGPLDPPYEQYF	TGTGCCAGCAGCTTAAGGTCTAGCGGCCCTCTTGACCCCCCCTATGAGCAGTACTTC
TRBV29-1	TRBD2	NA	TRBJ2-3	CSVRLAGYTDTQYF	TGCAGCGTGCGACTAGCGGGGTACACAGATACGCAGTATTTT
TRBV20-1	TRBD2	NA	TRBJ2-3	CSARRLAGVTDTQYF	TGCAGTGCTAGGAGACTAGCGGGAGTTACAGATACGCAGTATTTT
TRBV7-2	NA	once	TRBJ1-6	CAGSLEGGYNSPLHF	TGTGCCGGCAGCTTAGAAGGGGGCTATAATTCACCCCTCCACTTT
TRBV12-3/TRBV12-4	TRBD1	few	TRBJ2-7	CASSLSRGREQYF	TGTGCCAGCAGTTTATCCAGGGGGCGCGAGCAGTACTTC
TRBV29-1	NA	NA	TRBJ2-7	CSVLQGHEQYF	TGCAGCGTGCTACAGGGCCACGAGCAGTACTTC
TRBV20-1	NA	NA	TRBJ2-3	CSARGLSGSTDTQYF	TGCAGTGCTAGAGGGTTGAGCGGTAGCACAGATACGCAGTATTTT
TRBV6-2/TRBV6-3	TRBD1	NA	TRBJ2-3	CASSYVDRLHTDTQYF	TGTGCCAGCAGTTACGTGGACAGGCTCCACACAGATACGCAGTATTTT
TRBV9	NA	many	TRBJ2-7	CASSVGGSAYEQYF	TGTGCCAGCAGCGTAGGAGGCAGCGCCTACGAGCAGTACTTC
TRBV2	TRBD1	once	TRBJ2-1	CASRVDRVIYNEQFF	TGTGCCAGCAGGGTAGACAGGGTAATCTACAATGAGCAGTTCTTC
TRBV25-1	TRBD1	few	TRBJ1-4	CASSAGGFHEKLFF	TGTGCCAGCAGTGCAGGGGGTTTTCATGAAAAACTGTTTTTT
TRBV27	NA	NA	TRBJ2-5	CASSLRAPIQETQYF	TGTGCCAGCAGTTTAAGGGCCCCGATCCAAGAGACCCAGTACTTC
TRBV20-1	TRBD2	NA	TRBJ2-7	CSARDWIAGSYEQYF	TGCAGTGCTAGAGATTGGATAGCGGGGTCCTACGAGCAGTACTTC
TRBV6-2/TRBV6-3	NA	few	TRBJ2-3	CASSLTTSADTQYF	TGTGCCAGCAGCCTGACTACAAGCGCAGATACGCAGTATTTT
TRBV27	NA	once	TRBJ1-2	CASSFYSGRGYTF	TGTGCCAGCAGTTTTTATTCAGGGAGAGGCTACACCTTC
TRBV12-3/TRBV12-4	TRBD1	NA	TRBJ1-4	CASSMTGWEKEKLFF	TGTGCCAGCAGTATGACAGGGTGGGAGAAGGAAAAACTGTTTTTT
TRBV25-1	TRBD2	few	TRBJ2-3	CASSARAGRGDTQYF	TGTGCCAGCAGTGCCCGAGCAGGGAGGGGAGATACGCAGTATTTT
TRBV28	NA	NA	TRBJ2-1	CASSLERRYYNEQFF	TGTGCCAGCAGTTTAGAGCGGAGGTACTACAATGAGCAGTTCTTC
TRBV27	TRBD2	few	TRBJ2-7	CASSWSSGSSYEQYF	TGTGCCAGCAGTTGGTCTAGCGGGAGCTCCTACGAGCAGTACTTC
TRBV13	NA	NA	TRBJ2-7	CASSRRVSDEQYF	TGTGCCAGCAGCCGCAGGGTGTCTGACGAGCAGTACTTC
TRBV7-2	NA	few	TRBJ2-1	CASSLGGADYNEQFF	TGTGCCAGCAGCTTAGGGGGGGCGGACTACAATGAGCAGTTCTTC
TRBV6-1	NA	NA	TRBJ2-1	CASSGLYDEQFF	TGTGCCAGCAGTGGCCTCTACGATGAGCAGTTCTTC
TRBV20-1	TRBD2	NA	TRBJ2-3	CSAYPAGAGDTQYF	TGCAGTGCTTACCCAGCGGGAGCGGGGGATACGCAGTATTTT
TRBV10-3	TRBD2	few	TRBJ2-5	CAIRSGTSGRSTQYF	TGTGCCATCAGATCCGGGACTAGCGGGAGGTCAACCCAGTACTTC
TRBV20-1	NA	once	TRBJ1-1	CSARDGGRPEAFF	TGCAGTGCTAGAGATGGCGGACGGCCAGAAGCTTTCTTT
TRBV28	NA	NA	TRBJ2-3	CASTRPDIRTDTQYF	TGTGCCAGCACCCGGCCGGACATCCGCACAGATACGCAGTATTTT
TRBV7-8	NA	NA	TRBJ2-3	CASSTVGRGLGTDTQYF	TGTGCCAGCAGCACTGTTGGGCGGGGTCTTGGCACAGATACGCAGTATTTT
TRBV5-1	TRBD1	NA	TRBJ2-4	CASSQPGQGNIQYF	TGCGCCAGCAGCCAACCGGGACAGGGAAACATTCAGTACTTC
TRBV27	NA	NA	TRBJ2-3	CASSFSHVQGSDTQYF	TGTGCCAGCAGTTTCTCCCACGTACAGGGCTCAGATACGCAGTATTTT
TRBV3-1	NA	NA	TRBJ2-3	CASSTRTRRGGDTQYF	TGTGCCAGCAGCACCCGGACTCGACGTGGTGGGGATACGCAGTATTTT
TRBV12-3/TRBV12-4	TRBD2	NA	TRBJ2-2	CASSPPTSGRVRELFF	TGTGCCAGCAGTCCTCCGACTAGCGGGAGAGTCCGGGAGCTGTTTTTT
TRBV7-2	TRBD2	few	TRBJ2-7	CASSDEGLSTYEQYF	TGTGCCAGCAGCGATGAGGGACTAAGTACCTACGAGCAGTACTTC
TRBV4-2	NA	few	TRBJ1-4	CASSQDGRGGEKLFF	TGTGCCAGCAGCCAAGACGGACGCGGGGGGGAAAAACTGTTTTTT
TRBV2	NA	NA	TRBJ2-3	CASSPHGTPSTDTQYF	TGTGCCAGCAGCCCTCACGGGACTCCTAGCACAGATACGCAGTATTTT
TRBV12-3/TRBV12-4	TRBD1	NA	TRBJ1-6	CASSFRDSNSPLHF	TGTGCCAGCAGTTTTAGGGACAGCAATTCACCCCTCCACTTT
TRBV21-1	NA	NA	TRBJ2-3	CASSPDITDTQYF	TGTGCCAGCAGCCCCGACATCACAGATACGCAGTATTTT
TRBV20-1	TRBD1	NA	TRBJ2-7	CSARDMGQGAYEQYF	TGCAGTGCTAGAGATATGGGACAGGGGGCTTACGAGCAGTACTTC
TRBV5-6	TRBD2	NA	TRBJ2-3	CASESGGPGFWDTQYF	TGTGCCAGCGAAAGCGGGGGGCCCGGCTTTTGGGATACGCAGTATTTT
TRBV20-1	NA	few	TRBJ2-1	CSAREASAYNEQFF	TGCAGTGCTAGAGAGGCTAGCGCCTACAATGAGCAGTTCTTC
TRBV5-5	NA	NA	TRBJ1-6	CASSSRDPYNSPLHF	TGTGCCAGCAGCTCCCGGGATCCCTATAATTCACCCCTCCACTTT
TRBV4-1	NA	NA	TRBJ1-1	CASSQAVSGGWTEAFF	TGCGCCAGCAGCCAAGCGGTATCTGGGGGGTGGACTGAAGCTTTCTTT
TRBV28	TRBD1	NA	TRBJ1-2	CASSLTRQGYGYTF	TGTGCCAGCAGTTTAACCAGACAGGGGTATGGCTACACCTTC
TRBV4-2	TRBD1	NA	TRBJ2-4	CASSQERQGEYF	TGTGCCAGCAGCCAAGAAAGGCAGGGGGAGTACTTC